This TCR beta chain was sequenced during a study of T cell repertoires in cytomegalovirus infection. At the level of the study: From public TCR beta signatures came an indication of both CMV infection and matching HLA type.

The V end lost 6 bases, the J end lost 4 bases, and 10 bases lay between the germline ends. The germline CDR1 and CDR2 sequences are MNHNY and SVGAGI (reference sequence). The length of the CDR3 is 13 residues. TCRdb re-derived calls from the reads in MiXCR, one entry per CDR3 protein. Among around 290,000 distinct CDR3 sequences listed, roughly 23% were seen once. Comment on this clonotype: Its antigen is unknown.

General study findings and limits: There were carriers of CMV plus the relevant HLA, and cumulative public TCR beta family frequency identified them. In two of eight donors, the top clonotype was HLA-C-restricted CMV-specific.

This TCR was recovered from a human donor in good health (CMV status not recorded). Some clones in this sample may be carry-over from other donors' samples. J is TRBJ2-1 and V is TRBV6-6; D might be TRBD1 (5 bases). The sample consisted of PBMCs. The CDR3 bases are TGTGCCAGCAGCGCAGGGTTGTACAATGAGCAGTTCTTC. Protein product: CASSAGLYNEQFF.